These 10 T cell receptor beta chains share one sample of origin, sequenced in a study of blood T cell repertoires in COVID-19. The protocol was immunoSEQ multiplex PCR, while the TCRdb copy is restricted to in-frame clones and leaves out a portion. There are under 200,000 clones in the sample; approximately 86% occur only once, and roughly 1.2% lies in the top ten. The sample was peripheral blood. The receptors here all came from a man in his sixties who had recovered from COVID-19.

The rearrangement uses TRBV13 and TRBJ2-5; a weak D match, TRBD1 (6 bases). V was shortened by 3 bases and J by 6 bases, with 20 bases between the two germline ends. Germline loops: CDR1 PRHDT, CDR2 FYEKMQ (reference sequence). The CDR3 loop spans 16 amino acids. CDR3 in DNA: TGTGCCAGCAGCTTGGGTAGTACAGGGATGGGCAAGACCCAGTACTTC. It is translated as CASSLGSTGMGKTQYF.

The CDR3 reads CATSDFPTVNEQFF. CDR3 nucleotide sequence: TGTGCCACCAGTGATTTCCCGACAGTCAATGAGCAGTTCTTC. The chain employs TRBV24-1 and TRBJ2-1, with D perhaps matching TRBD1 (5 bases). Trimming took 1 base from V and 6 from J, leaving 9 bases between them. This CDR3 contains 14 residues. From germline, CDR1 is KGHDR and CDR2 SFDVKD.

The V gene is TRBV19, the J gene TRBJ1-5; 7 positions agree with TRBD1. Germline trimming cut 2 bases from V and 3 bases from J; bases unmatched to any gene: 7. The CDR3 loop spans 16 amino acids. CDR1 LNHDA and CDR2 SQIVND come from the germline V gene (reference sequence). The CDR3 DNA reads as TGTGCCAGTAGTATATTTCAGGGGGTGAACAATCAGCCCCAGCATTTT. Protein: CASSIFQGVNNQPQHF.

The gene calls are TRBV2 and TRBJ2-1, with 12 bases lining up with TRBD2. Germline V gives CDR1 SNHLY, CDR2 FYNNEI. After removal of 6 bases from V and 1 base from J, the junction contained 1 base not matched to a gene. The CDR3 sequence is 15 residues long. The DNA of the CDR3 is TGTGCCAGCAGAGGGACTAGCGGGTCCTACAATGAGCAGTTCTTC. Protein product: CASRGTSGSYNEQFF.

This chain links TRBV29-1 with TRBJ2-3; TRBD2 might be the D (6 bases). The CDR3 length is 13 residues. Germline V CDR1 and CDR2: SQVTM, ANQGSEA. V lost 3 bases to trimming and J lost 3 bases, with 10 bases between them. The CDR3 here is CSVDSGVTDTQYF. CDR3 in DNA: TGCAGCGTTGACTCGGGGGTAACAGATACGCAGTATTTT.

This clone was found once. This rearrangement joins TRBV9 to TRBJ2-3; the D gene is possibly TRBD2 (6 bases). V was trimmed by 7 bases and J by 0 bases, leaving 12 bases between them. This CDR3 contains 14 residues. Per germline, CDR1 SGDLS and CDR2 YYNGEE. As DNA, the CDR3 is TGTGCCAGCGCGGGACGGCCTAGCACAGATACGCAGTATTTT. Translating gives CASAGRPSTDTQYF.

This rearrangement joins TRBV27 to TRBJ1-5, with 9 bases identical to TRBD1. The CDR3 contains 14 residues. CDR1 and CDR2 (germline): MNHEY, SMNVEV (reference sequence). V shed 9 bases and J 5 bases; nucleotides not matched to a gene: 8. CDR3 in amino acids: CASNPGQGHQPQHF. The CDR3 DNA sequence: TGTGCCAGTAACCCGGGACAGGGACATCAGCCCCAGCATTTT.

The V call is TRBV11-1, the J call TRBJ1-1, with 9 positions matching TRBD1. This CDR3 has 16 amino acids. V was pared by 4 bases and J by 0 bases, with 6 bases of the junction left unmatched. Germline V gene sequence: CDR1 SGHAT, CDR2 FQDESV (reference sequence). The CDR3 region has the DNA TGTGCCAGCAGCTCCAGGACAGGGGAAATGAACACTGAAGCTTTCTTT. Amino acids: CASSSRTGEMNTEAFF. Full variable domain (rest looked up from reference TRBV11-1 and TRBJ1-1): EAEVAQSPRYKITEKSQAVAFWCDPISGHATLYWYRQILGQGPELLVQFQDESVVDDSQLPKDRFSAERLKGVDSTLKIQPAELGDSAMYLCASSSRTGEMNTEAFFGQGTRLTVV.

V and J are TRBV3-1 (or the pseudogene TRBV3-2) and TRBJ2-7; 8 bases align to TRBD1. CDR1 and CDR2 (germline): LGHDT, YNNKEL (reference sequence). The CDR3 consists of 14 residues. V lost 3 bases, J lost 3 bases, and 4 bases stayed unmatched. CDR3 in amino acids: CASSHGQGLYEQYF. The CDR3 bases are TGTGCCAGCAGCCACGGACAGGGTCTCTACGAGCAGTACTTC.

This clone occurred once. V usage is TRBV6-1 and J usage is TRBJ1-2; D gene unclear. This CDR3 contains 13 residues. From germline, CDR1 is MNHNS and CDR2 SASEGT. Trimming left V 1 base short and J 8 bases short, with 11 bases between. The CDR3 loop is CASSEETRRGYTF. DNA for the CDR3: TGTGCCAGCAGTGAAGAAACGCGGAGGGGCTACACCTTC.